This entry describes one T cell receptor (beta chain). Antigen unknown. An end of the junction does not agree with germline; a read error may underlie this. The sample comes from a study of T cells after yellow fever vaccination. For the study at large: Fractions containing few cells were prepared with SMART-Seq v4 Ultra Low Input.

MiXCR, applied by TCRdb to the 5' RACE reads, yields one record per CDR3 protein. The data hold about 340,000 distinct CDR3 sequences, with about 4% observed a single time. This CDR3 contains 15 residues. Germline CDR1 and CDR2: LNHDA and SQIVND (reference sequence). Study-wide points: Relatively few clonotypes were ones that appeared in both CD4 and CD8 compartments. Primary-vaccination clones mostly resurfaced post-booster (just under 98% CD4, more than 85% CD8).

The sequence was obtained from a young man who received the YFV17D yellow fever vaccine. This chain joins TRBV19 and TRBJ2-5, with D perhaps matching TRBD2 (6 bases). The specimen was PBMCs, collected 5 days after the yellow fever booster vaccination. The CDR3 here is CARSMVGVAEETQYF. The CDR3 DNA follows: TGTGCCAGAAGTATGGTCGGGGTAGCGGAAGAGACCCAGTACTTC. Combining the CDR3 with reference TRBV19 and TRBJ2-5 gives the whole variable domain DGGITQSPKYLFRKEGQNVTLSCEQNLNHDAMYWYRQDPGQGLRLIYYSQIVNDFQKGDIAEGYSVSREKKESFPLTVTSAQKNPTAFYLCARSMVGVAEETQYFGPGTRLLVL.